Listed here is a single T cell receptor beta chain. This clone turned up a few times. Its antigen target is currently unknown. Within one base of it there is no much larger clone, and no base qualities were kept. The record originates from a study of blood T cell repertoires in COVID-19 (dated by TCRdb to the early 2020s). Regarding the study in general: Samples from collaborators originated in the United States, Italy and Spain and spanned both the acute and convalescent phases of COVID-19. The prospective study material was composed of cDNA or gDNA derived from T cells, B-cell-depleted T cells, or PBMCs. Subjects who had been exposed to COVID-19, were actively infected with it, or had recovered from it provided the deeply sampled blood TCRbeta repertoires that made up the dataset. The repertoires were released in a freely available public database meant as a resource for research on the immune response to SARS-CoV-2. The samples were drawn from the first 160 participants of the ongoing ImmuneRACE study and from 950 to 1,500 subjects provided by 6 global collaborators. A de-identified subject ID, COVID-19 status, age in years and sex were almost always included in the sample metadata. HLA class I and class II types, where available, came from metadata supplied by the sample provider rather than from assay-based typing.

Inclusive of the bounding cysteine and phenylalanine, the CDR3 is 12 residues long. Here the CDR3 DNA is all that survives: 36 bases in frame from base 1. The germline V and J ends show losses of 4 bases and 6 bases respectively, and no gene match explains 1 base of the junction. The collaborating institutions used their own protocols to collect whole blood in K2EDTA tubes. For TCRbeta analysis, collaborators shipped samples as frozen whole blood, isolated PBMCs, or DNA extracted from either of those sample types. TCRbeta CDR3 regions were amplified from genomic DNA using the immunoSEQ Assay, a bias-controlled multiplex PCR. As for the authors' bioinformatics: Within the assay, amplification of reference gene primers was used to estimate how many nucleated cells each sample contained. To quantify the absolute abundance of each unique TCRbeta CDR3 rearrangement, sequence reads were collapsed and filtered. For each sample, productive Simpson clonality was calculated as the square root of Simpson's diversity index across productive rearrangements. Sourced from immuneACCESS, this table was stored by TCRdb with only in-frame sequences that have V and J called. A share of the clones is absent; for the studies checked, an unresolved V gene accounts for under half, and the remainder has no known explanation. Clonal size and the V and J genes are those of that table, whereas D and trimming came from the DNA. The sample table holds about 150,000 clones, of which roughly 88% were seen once. In total, the top ten clones hold 7.2% of the sample.

Study-wide findings and limitations: How much clinical and demographic metadata was included differed by source and by participant, and the metadata was provided uncurated.

The sequencing sample was made of peripheral blood. The sequence came from a woman between 45 and 60 years old in a cohort sampled during active or convalescent COVID-19. Recombination linked TRBV12-3 or TRBV12-4 to TRBJ2-7; 9 nucleotides in the junction match TRBD1. The DNA reads as follows: TGTGCCAGCAGTTCGACAGGGGGCGAGCAGTACTTC. Its protein is CASSSTGGEQYF.